The source of this T cell receptor (beta chain) is a study of spatial heterogeneity in lung cancer. TCRdb re-derived calls from the 5' RACE reads in MiXCR, one entry per CDR3 protein. Among 45,000 or so distinct CDR3 sequences listed, about 11% were seen once. The germline gives CDR1 SEHNR, CDR2 FQNEAQ (reference sequence). The ends were cut back, 5 bases at V and 7 bases at J, with 8 bases in the middle. This CDR3 has 12 amino acids. This clonotype appeared many times. Time point specified: sample taken at primary tumor resection. Unsorted whole RNA samples from tumor, nontumor lung or frozen PBMC were sequenced.

The V gene is TRBV7-9, the J gene TRBJ2-2, with a weak D call TRBD1 (5 bases). The clonotype comes from a female donor with early-stage non-small cell lung cancer. This sample comprised PBMCs, obtained at surgery. CDR3 amino acids: CASSQGVGELFF. CDR3 nucleotides: TGTGCCAGCAGCCAAGGGGTCGGGGAGCTGTTTTTT.